The 7 T cell receptor beta chains presented below share a single source sample, sequenced in a study of tissue T cells after allogeneic stem cell transplantation. The time point denotes: mouse harvest day 7 after allogeneic transplant. Tail vein injection delivered 10^7 T-cell-depleted bone marrow cells and 10^6 splenic CD5+ T cells. Repertoires were generated with immunoSEQ multiplex PCR, while TCRdb's copy carries only in-frame clones and drops some. Of about 8,200 clones in the sample, 46% were seen once. The sequenced sample consisted of gut tissue. Every receptor here comes from a female BALB/c mouse given C57BL/6 T cells with graft-versus-host disease after an allogeneic hematopoietic cell transplant.

Comments on this clone: The genes and germline here are from mouse. CDR3 amino acids: CASSLNWGGAGQLYF. Incomplete CDR3 DNA: TGTGCCAGCAGCTTAAACTGGGGGGGAGCCGGGCAGCTCTAC. The chain joins TRBV3 to TRBJ2-2; 10 nucleotides agree with TRBD2. The sequenced fragment ends 1 residue before the CDR3 boundary, so the rest is inferred from the germline J gene. Germline V CDR1 and CDR2: SNHLY, FYNGKV (reference sequence). The length of the CDR3 is 15 residues. V shed 2 bases and J 6 bases; nucleotides not matched to a gene: 3.

This clone was counted a few times. The gene names given are mouse names. Read data end 1 residue before the CDR3 end; the end is taken from the germline J gene. The genes are TRBV31 and TRBJ2-2, with D perhaps matching TRBD1 (5 bases). The V gene's germline CDR1 is GKSSPN and CDR2 SITVG. V lost 1 base, J lost 3 bases, and 9 bases lay in between. The CDR3 is 14 residues long. The CDR3 bases that were read are TGTGCCTGGAGTCAGGGGAGGGACACCGGGCAGCTCTAC. This sequence encodes CAWSQGRDTGQLY. The CDR3 reads in full as CAWSQGRDTGQLYF.

A remark on this clone: Genes here carry mouse names. The part of the CDR3 DNA that was read is TGTGCCAGCAGCTCCAGGGTTTCCAACGAAAGATTATTT. Translated, it gives CASSSRVSNERLF. The full CDR3 sequence reads CASSSRVSNERLFF. The rearrangement uses TRBV3 and TRBJ1-4, with a possible D match to TRBD1 (5 bases). The CDR3 end is not reached by the read, which stops 1 residue before it; the germline J gene fills it in. The V end lost 4 bases, the J end lost 0 bases, and 6 bases lay between the germline ends. Germline V gives CDR1 SNHLY, CDR2 FYNGKV (reference sequence). CDR3 length: 14 amino acids.

A word on this clone: Gene names refer to mouse genes. The read terminates 1 residue ahead of where the CDR3 ends, so the germline J gene completes it. J is TRBJ2-4 and V is TRBV23; TRBD1 is taken as the D call from the table, unchecked against the DNA. The CDR3 runs to 13 residues. The germline CDR1 and CDR2 sequences are KGHTA and FQNQQP. The part of the CDR3 DNA that was read is TGCTCCAGCAGTCCCGACAGGGGAGACACCTTGTAC. Amino acids: CSSSPDRGDTLY. The whole CDR3 region reads CSSSPDRGDTLYF. The variable domain in full, with the rest retrieved from reference TRBV23 and TRBJ2-4, is DAAVTQKPRYLIKMKGQEAEMKCIPEKGHTAVFWYQQKQSKELKFLIYFQNQQPLDQIDMVKERFSAVCPSSSLCSLGIRTCEAEDSALYLCSSSPDRGDTLYFGAGTRLSVL.

A word on this clone: The genes are named according to mouse. The read terminates 1 residue before the CDR3 end, so the remaining end is supplied by the germline J gene. The gene calls are TRBV12-1 and TRBJ1-4, with D uncertain. V lost 1 base and J 4 bases, leaving 6 bases between the germline ends. Germline V gives CDR1 SGHSN, CDR2 HYEKVE. CDR3 length equals 13 residues. The sequenced CDR3 bases are TGTGCCAGCTCTCTGCCAGTCAACGAAAGATTATTT. Amino acid sequence: CASSLPVNERLF. In full, the CDR3 reads CASSLPVNERLFF.

With respect to this clone: Gene names and germline refer to mouse. The CDR3 end is not reached by the read, which stops 1 residue before it; the germline J gene fills it in. The chain is built from TRBV15 and TRBJ2-4; possibly TRBD2 for D (6 bases). Germline CDR1 reads SGHND; CDR2 reads FRSKSL. V shed 0 bases and J shed 1 base, with 8 bases lying between them. The CDR3 is made up of 15 amino acids. The DNA read from the CDR3 is TGTGCCAGCAGTTTAGCACTGGGTGGTCAAAACACCTTGTAC. Its translation is CASSLALGGQNTLY. The whole CDR3 protein is CASSLALGGQNTLYF.

About this clone: Mouse gene names apply. Read data end 1 residue before the CDR3 end; the end is taken from the germline J gene. The rearrangement joins TRBV26 to TRBJ2-2; TRBD1 aligns across 9 bases. V lost 8 bases to trimming and J lost 4 bases; unmatched junction nucleotides: 5. The CDR3 runs 14 residues. The germline gives CDR1 KGHPV, CDR2 FQNQEV (reference sequence). The covered CDR3 bases are TGTGCCAGCGGGGACAGGGCAGGCACCGGGCAGCTCTAC. Translating gives CASGDRAGTGQLY. The complete CDR3 reads CASGDRAGTGQLYF.